A single sample gave rise to the 30 T cell receptor beta chains below, sequenced in a study of shared clonotypes between healthy human individuals. TCRdb's table, derived via immunoSEQ multiplex PCR, lists solely in-frame clones and lacks some. The table lists 2 million to 2.5 million clones, 92% of them singletons. Input material: naive CD4+ T cells from PBMCs. This sample's subset: CD45RA+ positively selected. These receptors were taken from a man aged 18 to 29 in good health. Some clones in this sample may be carry-over from other donors' samples.

This clone came up once. The CDR3 reads CASGERDANEKLFF. For the CDR3, the DNA is TGTGCCAGCGGTGAGCGGGATGCGAATGAAAAACTGTTTTTT. This rearrangement joins TRBV28 to TRBJ1-4; D gene unclear. Trimming took off 8 bases at V and 5 bases at J, with 15 bases between the two ends. The CDR3 loop spans 14 amino acids. CDR1 is MDHEN, CDR2 SYDVKM, per germline.

The V call is TRBV12-5, the J call TRBJ2-2; TRBD1 might be the D (5 bases). Trimming left V 1 base short and J 4 bases short, with 13 bases between. The germline V gene has CDR1 LGHNT and CDR2 FRNRAP. CDR3 length: 16 residues. The CDR3 DNA reads TGTGCTAGTGGTTTGGACCACCCGGACACCACCGGGGAGCTGTTTTTT. Protein sequence: CASGLDHPDTTGELFF.

CDR3 in amino acids: CASSSGRTRETQYF. CDR3 in DNA: TGTGCCAGCAGTTCCGGACGGACGAGGGAGACCCAGTACTTC. The chain couples TRBV27 to TRBJ2-5, with unresolved D. V was shortened by 4 bases and J by 5 bases, with 14 bases between the two germline ends. The germline V gene encodes CDR1 MNHEY and CDR2 SMNVEV (reference sequence). The CDR3 has 14 residues.

J is TRBJ1-2 and V is TRBV7-2; D is uncertain. The V gene's germline CDR1 is SGHTA and CDR2 FQGNSA. Deletions cut 1 base from V and 7 bases from J, with 16 bases between. CDR3 size: 15 residues. CDR3 bases: TGTGCCAGCAGCTTAGTGGGTCTGGGTCTAGTTGGCTACACCTTC. This encodes CASSLVGLGLVGYTF. Full variable domain (missing parts from reference TRBV7-2 and TRBJ1-2): GAGVSQSPSNKVTEKGKDVELRCDPISGHTALYWYRQSLGQGLEFLIYFQGNSAPDKSGLPSDRFSAERTGGSVSTLTIQRTQQEDSAVYLCASSLVGLGLVGYTFGSGTRLTVV.

The J gene is TRBJ2-7, the V gene TRBV4-1; 12 nucleotides agree with TRBD2. The germline CDR1 and CDR2 sequences are MGHRA and YSYEKL. The CDR3 length is 16 residues. Trimming removed 4 bases from V and 0 bases from J; junction bases left unmatched: 4. CDR3 loop: CASSPRLAGASYEQYF. CDR3 coding DNA: TGCGCCAGCAGCCCCCGACTAGCGGGAGCCTCCTACGAGCAGTACTTC.

This rearrangement joins TRBV5-1 to TRBJ1-4, with 8 bases that match TRBD1. The CDR3 covers 14 residues. In germline, CDR1 is SGHRS, CDR2 YFSETQ. Trimming took 5 bases from V and 8 from J; bases not matched to a gene: 8. The CDR3 loop is CASSLGQGFEKLFF. CDR3 DNA: TGCGCCAGCAGTCTCGGACAGGGATTCGAAAAACTGTTTTTT.

In this sample, this clone turned up once. The rearrangement uses TRBV28 and TRBJ2-7; possibly TRBD1 or TRBD2 for D (5 bases each). The V gene's germline CDR1 is MDHEN and CDR2 SYDVKM. This CDR3 contains 14 residues. V was shortened by 4 bases and J by 1 base, with 11 bases between the two germline ends. CDR3: CASSSTWGSYEQYF. The CDR3 DNA is TGTGCCAGCAGTTCTACTTGGGGGTCCTACGAGCAGTACTTC. Looking up the rest from reference TRBV28 and TRBJ2-7 gives the full variable domain: DVKVTQSSRYLVKRTGEKVFLECVQDMDHENMFWYRQDPGLGLRLIYFSYDVKMKEKGDIPEGYSVSREKKERFSLILESASTNQTSMYLCASSSTWGSYEQYFGPGTRLTVT.

This clone showed up just once. This chain joins TRBV5-5 and TRBJ2-7, with D tentatively TRBD1 or TRBD2 (6 bases each). Germline V gene sequence: CDR1 SGHKS, CDR2 YYEKEE (reference sequence). V was pared by 0 bases and J by 2 bases, with 15 bases between. The CDR3 is 16 amino acids. The CDR3 sequence is CASSLVLGGQAYEQYF. The CDR3, as DNA: TGTGCCAGCAGCTTGGTATTGGGGGGACAAGCCTACGAGCAGTACTTC.

This rearrangement joins TRBV27 to TRBJ2-7, with 7 bases aligning to TRBD1. CDR1 MNHEY and CDR2 SMNVEV come from the germline V gene (reference sequence). The length of the CDR3 is 14 residues. The J segment lost 1 base and the V segment lost 2 bases, leaving 2 bases of the junction unmatched. The CDR3 DNA follows: TGTGCCAGCAGTTTAGGGACAGAATCCTACGAGCAGTACTTC. Its translation: CASSLGTESYEQYF.

J is TRBJ2-1 and V is TRBV2; 8 bases fit TRBD2. Trimming at V came to 4 bases and at J to 8 bases, leaving 10 bases not matched to a gene. The CDR3 is made up of 15 amino acids. Germline CDR1 is SNHLY and CDR2 is FYNNEI. This CDR3 reads CASSVAAGEIDEQFF. In nucleotides, the CDR3 is TGTGCCAGCAGTGTGGCAGCGGGAGAGATCGATGAGCAGTTCTTC.

This chain links TRBV6-5 with TRBJ1-2; D perhaps matches TRBD1 (5 bases). With 1 base removed from V and 0 bases from J, the gap between germline ends came to 9 bases. CDR1 and CDR2 from the germline V gene are MNHEY and SVGAGI. The length of the CDR3 is 15 residues. This CDR3 reads CASSYWGSSNYGYTF. The CDR3 coding sequence is TGTGCCAGCAGTTACTGGGGGAGTTCTAACTATGGCTACACCTTC.

The rearrangement uses TRBV5-4 and TRBJ2-3; D is perhaps TRBD2 (6 bases). Per germline, CDR1 SGHNT and CDR2 YYREEE (reference sequence). With 3 bases removed from V and 0 bases from J, the gap between germline ends came to 20 bases. The CDR3 runs 18 residues. CDR3 in amino acids: CASSSGGLAETSTDTQYF. The DNA of the CDR3 is TGTGCCAGCAGCTCGGGCGGATTAGCGGAAACTAGCACAGATACGCAGTATTTT. The full variable domain, rest sourced from reference TRBV5-4 and TRBJ2-3, is ETGVTQSPTHLIKTRGQQVTLRCSSQSGHNTVSWYQQALGQGPQFIFQYYREEENGRGNFPPRFSGLQFPNYSSELNVNALELDDSALYLCASSSGGLAETSTDTQYFGPGTRLTVL.

The gene calls are TRBV14 and TRBJ2-5, with unresolved D. Trimming stripped 5 bases from V and 11 bases from J, with 15 bases between. The CDR3 covers 12 residues. CDR1 is SGHDN, CDR2 FVKESK, per germline. The CDR3 is CASSKVPRRQYF. CDR3 coding DNA: TGTGCCAGCAGCAAAGTCCCCCGACGGCAGTACTTC.

The chain combines TRBV30 with TRBJ2-6; D might be TRBD2 (5 bases). The CDR3 contains 17 residues. Germline CDR1 and CDR2: GTSNPN and SVGIG (reference sequence). The V end lost 0 bases, the J end lost 2 bases, and 14 bases lay between the germline ends. CDR3 amino acids: CAWSVDRWGAGANVLTF. The CDR3 DNA reads TGTGCCTGGAGTGTAGATCGTTGGGGAGCTGGGGCCAACGTCCTGACTTTC.

This clone has only one observation. The chain uses TRBV5-1 and TRBJ2-1, with 7 bases fitting TRBD2. Per the germline V gene, CDR1 is SGHRS and CDR2 is YFSETQ. The CDR3 extends over 15 amino acids. Trimming took 2 bases from V and 6 from J; bases not matched to a gene: 8. The CDR3 loop is CASSLQLASVNEQFF. The CDR3 DNA reads TGCGCCAGCAGCTTACAACTAGCGTCGGTCAATGAGCAGTTCTTC.

This chain uses TRBV27 with TRBJ2-5, with TRBD1 matching over 8 bases. J lost 5 bases, V lost 5 bases, and 4 bases had no gene match. CDR3 length: 13 amino acids. Looked up from germline, CDR1 is MNHEY and CDR2 is SMNVEV (reference sequence). The CDR3: CASSHGQGETQYF. The CDR3 nucleotides read TGTGCCAGCAGTCACGGACAGGGTGAGACCCAGTACTTC.

This clone appeared a single time. The rearrangement links TRBV4-1 to TRBJ2-5; D not certain. The germline gives CDR1 MGHRA, CDR2 YSYEKL. V shed 1 base and J shed 2 bases, with 8 bases lying between them. The CDR3 loop spans 14 amino acids. CDR3 region: CASSQVGRQETQYF. CDR3 coding DNA: TGCGCCAGCAGCCAAGTCGGGCGACAAGAGACCCAGTACTTC.

This sequence joins TRBV11-2 and TRBJ1-2; 8 bases agree with TRBD1. CDR1 and CDR2 from the germline V gene are SGHAT and FQNNGV. With V trimmed by 5 bases and J by 7 bases, 9 bases remained unmatched. The CDR3 runs to 14 residues. The CDR3 here is CASSPRTGFGGYTF. DNA of the CDR3: TGTGCCAGCAGCCCACGGACAGGGTTCGGTGGCTACACCTTC.

The rearrangement links TRBV28 to TRBJ1-2; a possible D gene is TRBD1 (5 bases). Germline assignment: CDR1 MDHEN and CDR2 SYDVKM. With 5 bases removed from V and 7 bases from J, the gap between germline ends came to 17 bases. The CDR3 has 14 amino acids. In DNA, the CDR3 is TGTGCCAGCAGTCTGTTCAGGGAAGGCTTTGGCTACACCTTC. Its protein product is CASSLFREGFGYTF.

This clone occurred once. In the same sample, other DNA sequences code for this CDR3. V gene TRBV6-4 combines with J gene TRBJ1-2; D might be TRBD1 (5 bases). Trimming cost V 3 bases and J 1 base, with 6 bases left between them. This CDR3 is 13 amino acids long. CDR1 MRHNA and CDR2 SNTAGT come from the germline V gene. CDR3 sequence (DNA): TGTGCCAGCAGTGAGCAGGGTAACTATGGCTACACCTTC. It encodes CASSEQGNYGYTF.

This clone has only one observation. CDR3 protein: CAWNGGSSGFGEQYF. DNA of the CDR3: TGTGCCTGGAATGGGGGGAGTTCAGGGTTTGGCGAGCAGTACTTC. The V gene is TRBV30, the J gene TRBJ2-7; tentative D call: TRBD2 (6 bases). The CDR3 runs to 15 residues. Trimming shortened V by 4 bases and J by 6 bases, and 22 bases separated the two germline ends. Per germline, CDR1 GTSNPN and CDR2 SVGIG (reference sequence).

In the case of this clone: Distinct nucleotide sequences in the sample also encode this CDR3. The chain links TRBV4-1 to TRBJ2-7; 14 nucleotides align to TRBD2. With V trimmed by 4 bases and J by 4 bases, 3 bases remained unmatched. CDR1 is MGHRA and CDR2 is YSYEKL in the germline V gene. This CDR3 is built from 15 residues. Written as DNA, the CDR3 is TGCGCCAGCAGCCTGGGACTAGCGGGAGCGTACGAGCAGTACTTC. Protein product: CASSLGLAGAYEQYF.

The chain is built from TRBV28 and TRBJ2-2; D is possibly TRBD1 (5 bases). Germline V gives CDR1 MDHEN, CDR2 SYDVKM. Trimming removed 4 bases at V and 3 bases at J, with 12 bases between. The CDR3 is 15 residues long. DNA of the CDR3: TGTGCCAGCAGTTCCATGACAGCATACACCGGGGAGCTGTTTTTT. Translating it yields CASSSMTAYTGELFF.

The gene calls are TRBV6-5 and TRBJ1-1, with D possibly matching TRBD1 (5 bases). V lost 6 bases and J 0 bases, leaving 14 bases between the germline ends. The V gene's germline CDR1 is MNHEY and CDR2 SVGAGI. This CDR3 region has 15 residues. CDR3 in DNA: TGTGCCAGCAGGGCCCGGGGGTTGGTGAACACTGAAGCTTTCTTT. This encodes CASRARGLVNTEAFF.

The genes are TRBV5-1 and TRBJ2-3; no clear D gene. Trimming took 5 bases from V and 2 from J, leaving 12 bases between them. Germline CDR1 SGHRS, CDR2 YFSETQ. This CDR3 is built from 14 residues. This CDR3 is CASSPGSYTDTQYF. CDR3 in DNA: TGCGCCAGCAGTCCAGGATCATACACAGATACGCAGTATTTT.

The chain uses TRBV6-5 and TRBJ1-5; no reliable D call. Per germline, CDR1 MNHEY and CDR2 SVGAGI. The CDR3 consists of 13 residues. V lost 0 bases, J lost 6 bases, and 6 bases lay in between. This CDR3 is CASSYSIFQPQHF. The CDR3 region has the DNA TGTGCCAGCAGTTACTCGATCTTTCAGCCCCAGCATTTT.

The V call is TRBV7-7, the J call TRBJ2-7; 9 bases are a match to TRBD1. From germline, CDR1 is SSHAT and CDR2 FNYEAQ (reference sequence). V shed 5 bases and J 6 bases; nucleotides not matched to a gene: 8. CDR3 length equals 14 residues. CDR3 loop: CASSPRQGGSEQYF. CDR3 DNA sequence: TGTGCCAGCAGCCCACGACAGGGGGGGTCCGAGCAGTACTTC.

The J gene is TRBJ2-1, the V gene TRBV6-1; D is uncertain. Germline V lookup: CDR1 MNHNS, CDR2 SASEGT. V gave up 5 bases and J gave up 8 bases, with 10 bases separating them. The CDR3 has 12 residues. The CDR3 coding sequence is TGTGCCAGCAGTCCCCTTTGGGATGAGCAGTTCTTC. It translates to CASSPLWDEQFF.

Turning to this clone: Different DNA sequences within this sample yield the same CDR3. The chain links TRBV19 to TRBJ2-2, with D uncertain. Germline-derived CDR1 and CDR2 are LNHDA and SQIVND (reference sequence). The CDR3 consists of 15 residues. V gave up 3 bases and J gave up 0 bases, with 8 bases separating them. CDR3 sequence (DNA): TGTGCCAGTAGTATTCGACGACCGAACACCGGGGAGCTGTTTTTT. This sequence encodes CASSIRRPNTGELFF. The entire variable domain, with the rest obtained from reference TRBV19 and TRBJ2-2, is as follows: DGGITQSPKYLFRKEGQNVTLSCEQNLNHDAMYWYRQDPGQGLRLIYYSQIVNDFQKGDIAEGYSVSREKKESFPLTVTSAQKNPTAFYLCASSIRRPNTGELFFGEGSRLTVL.

The genes are TRBV25-1 and TRBJ1-2; D perhaps matches TRBD1 (5 bases). The germline V gene has CDR1 MGHDK and CDR2 SYGVNS. Trimming shortened V by 3 bases and J by 4 bases, and 18 bases separated the two germline ends. CDR3 length: 16 amino acids. The CDR3 DNA sequence: TGTGCCAGCAGTGACCCGAGGGCCGGGACCGCCTATGGCTACACCTTC. It encodes CASSDPRAGTAYGYTF.